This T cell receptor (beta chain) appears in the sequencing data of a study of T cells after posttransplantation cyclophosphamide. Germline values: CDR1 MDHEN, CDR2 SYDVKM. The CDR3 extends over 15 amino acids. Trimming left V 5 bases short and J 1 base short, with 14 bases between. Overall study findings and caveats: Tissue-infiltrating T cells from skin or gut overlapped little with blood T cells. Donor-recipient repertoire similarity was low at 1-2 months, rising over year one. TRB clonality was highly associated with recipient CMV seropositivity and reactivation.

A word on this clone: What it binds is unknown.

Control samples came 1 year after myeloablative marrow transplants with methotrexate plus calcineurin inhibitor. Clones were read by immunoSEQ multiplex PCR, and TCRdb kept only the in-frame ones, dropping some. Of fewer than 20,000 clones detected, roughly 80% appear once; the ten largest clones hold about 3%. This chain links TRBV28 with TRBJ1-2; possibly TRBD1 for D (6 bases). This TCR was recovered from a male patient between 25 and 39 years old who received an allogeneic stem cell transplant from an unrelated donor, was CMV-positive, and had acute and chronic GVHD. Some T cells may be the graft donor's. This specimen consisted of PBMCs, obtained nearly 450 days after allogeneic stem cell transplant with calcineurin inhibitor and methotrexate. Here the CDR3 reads CASSPQGKYNYGYTF. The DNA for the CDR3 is TGTGCCAGCAGTCCACAGGGAAAGTATAACTATGGCTACACCTTC.